The 24 T cell receptor beta chains given below trace back to one sample, sequenced in a study of cytomegalovirus exposure and HLA in healthy donors (dated by TCRdb to about 2017). The method was the immunoSEQ multiplex PCR assay. A mixture of 60 forward primers for TCR Vbeta segments and 13 reverse primers for TCR Jbeta segments was used in the multiplex PCR. In its TCRdb copy, this immuneACCESS table keeps in-frame sequences only and misses some clones. Where compared with another copy, unresolved V genes explain less than half of these, and the others have no known cause. The sample profile shows around 140,000 clones; 75% to 85% of them were found once. The ten largest clones take up around 7.8% of the sample. Sequenced: PBMCs. All receptors come from a woman in her 50s in good health and CMV-seropositive.

The chain is built from TRBV2 and TRBJ1-1, with D perhaps matching TRBD1 (5 bases). There are 14 residues in the CDR3. Germline values: CDR1 SNHLY, CDR2 FYNNEI. V lost 1 base and J lost 13, with 19 bases in between. The CDR3 sequence: CASSEERVGVGVFF. For the CDR3, the DNA is TGTGCCAGCAGTGAAGAACGAGTAGGGGTTGGGGTTTTCTTT.

The chain carries TRBV29-1 and TRBJ2-3; no clear D. Germline V gene lookup returns CDR1 SQVTM and CDR2 ANQGSEA. The CDR3 has 15 amino acids. Trimming removed 0 bases at V and 2 bases at J, with 12 bases between. CDR3 protein: CSVEDVGWNTDTQYF. Here the CDR3 DNA reads TGCAGCGTTGAAGATGTCGGGTGGAACACAGATACGCAGTATTTT.

This rearrangement joins TRBV6-6 to TRBJ1-1; D may be TRBD1 (5 bases). This CDR3 region has 16 residues. V lost 0 bases and J 5 bases, leaving 16 bases between the germline ends. Germline V lookup: CDR1 MNHNY, CDR2 SVGAGI (reference sequence). The CDR3 nucleotides read TGTGCCAGCAGTTACTCGATGGCCCAGGGAGGGACTGAAGCTTTCTTT. It is translated as CASSYSMAQGGTEAFF.

The V gene is TRBV2, the J gene TRBJ1-5; D not certain. Trimming pared 6 bases from V and 1 base from J, leaving 13 bases between. The CDR3 has 15 amino acids. Germline CDR1 reads SNHLY; CDR2 reads FYNNEI. The CDR3 reads CASSRELPSNQPQHF. DNA of the CDR3: TGTGCCAGCAGCCGGGAGCTACCGAGCAATCAGCCCCAGCATTTT.

The chain has TRBV20-1 and TRBJ2-1, with 7 bases matching TRBD2. Germline CDR1 DFQATT, CDR2 SNEGSKA (reference sequence). The CDR3 covers 9 residues. DNA of the CDR3: TGCAAATTAGCGGGTGAGCAGTTCTTC. This translates into CKLAGEQFF.

A note on this clone: The same CDR3 is also encoded by other DNA sequences in this sample. The gene calls are TRBV5-1 and TRBJ1-1; TRBD1 might be the D (6 bases). CDR3 length: 13 amino acids. Deletions cut 2 bases from V and 3 bases from J, with 8 bases between. Germline CDR1 reads SGHRS; CDR2 reads YFSETQ. The CDR3 coding sequence is TGCGCCAGCAGCTTACAGGGAGACACTGAAGCTTTCTTT. Protein sequence: CASSLQGDTEAFF.

This clone was detected only once. V is TRBV28 and J is TRBJ2-1; 10 nucleotides line up with TRBD2. This CDR3 contains 15 residues. Trimming took 1 base from V and 5 from J; bases not matched to a gene: 2. Germline lookup yields CDR1 MDHEN and CDR2 SYDVKM. The CDR3 reads CASSLLAGGDNEQFF. Here the CDR3 DNA reads TGTGCCAGCAGTTTATTAGCGGGAGGCGACAATGAGCAGTTCTTC.

The DNA of the CDR3 is TGTGCCAGCAGCGAGGGACAGGGGCTCCTCTATGGCTACACCTTC. It yields the protein CASSEGQGLLYGYTF. V and J are TRBV9 and TRBJ1-2, with 10 bases identical to TRBD1. This CDR3 contains 15 residues. V lost 3 bases to trimming and J lost 4 bases; unmatched junction nucleotides: 6. Germline V gives CDR1 SGDLS, CDR2 YYNGEE.

V is TRBV6-5 and J is TRBJ1-5, with D unresolved. There are 16 residues in the CDR3. CDR1 and CDR2 from the germline V gene are MNHEY and SVGAGI. With 2 bases removed from V and 3 bases from J, the gap between germline ends came to 14 bases. The CDR3 spells CASSYGADGLNQPQHF. DNA for the CDR3: TGTGCCAGCAGTTACGGAGCAGACGGCCTCAATCAGCCCCAGCATTTT.

Notes on this clone: A junction end diverges from the germline sequence, so it may reflect a read error. The V gene is TRBV7-7, the J gene TRBJ2-1; the D gene is possibly TRBD1 (6 bases). The CDR3 contains 13 residues. Germline values: CDR1 SSHAT, CDR2 FNYEAQ (reference sequence). Here the CDR3 reads CASSAGQMNEQFF. CDR3 sequence (DNA): TGTGCTAGCAGCGCCGGACAGATGAATGAGCAGTTCTTC.

The J gene is TRBJ1-4, the V gene TRBV5-4; 11 positions match TRBD1. The V and J ends lost 5 bases and 6 bases, in that order; junction bases with no gene match: 3. The CDR3 is 14 residues long. Germline loops: CDR1 SGHNT, CDR2 YYREEE (reference sequence). The CDR3 DNA sequence: TGTGCCAGCAGTCGGGGACAGGGGGATGAAAAACTGTTTTTT. This gives the protein CASSRGQGDEKLFF.

This rearrangement joins TRBV9 to TRBJ1-1, with D uncertain. V dropped 0 bases and J dropped 5 bases, with 14 bases sitting between them. The germline gives CDR1 SGDLS, CDR2 YYNGEE. This CDR3 contains 15 residues. CDR3 sequence (DNA): TGTGCCAGCAGCGTAGAGGAGGGAAGGGTTACTGAAGCTTTCTTT. Translated, it gives CASSVEEGRVTEAFF.

This clone was counted a single time. The chain uses TRBV7-3 and TRBJ2-1; 9 bases agree with TRBD2. The germline CDR1 and CDR2 sequences are SGHTA and FQGTGA. The length of the CDR3 is 16 residues. V trimming: 5 bases; J trimming: 9 bases; junction bases outside the gene matches: 14. CDR3 sequence: CASSPSRTSEAIEQFF. The CDR3 nucleotides are TGTGCCAGCAGCCCCTCCAGGACTAGCGAAGCGATTGAGCAGTTCTTC.

This clone was seen once. The chain joins TRBV9 to TRBJ1-1, with D tentatively TRBD1 (6 bases). Looked up from germline, CDR1 is SGDLS and CDR2 is YYNGEE. The V gene lost 3 bases and the J gene lost 0 bases, with 6 bases spanning the gap. The CDR3 covers 13 residues. Here the CDR3 DNA reads TGTGCCAGCAGCGACAGGGTGAACACTGAAGCTTTCTTT. Translation: CASSDRVNTEAFF.

The chain has TRBV4-3 and TRBJ1-4; no clear D. The germline CDR1 and CDR2 sequences are LGHNA and YSLEER. Trimming took 4 bases from V and 7 from J, leaving 16 bases between them. The CDR3 consists of 15 residues. The CDR3 nucleotides read TGCGCCAGCAGCCCAGGAGAAGGAGGGAGTGAAAAACTGTTTTTT. Translation: CASSPGEGGSEKLFF.

This clone was seen more than once but under ten times. This rearrangement joins TRBV20-1 to TRBJ1-3; TRBD1 matches at 7 bases. Per the germline V gene, CDR1 is DFQATT and CDR2 is SNEGSKA (reference sequence). CDR3 length: 11 amino acids. V shed 6 bases, J shed 9 bases, and the junction held 5 bases outside the gene matches. CDR3 DNA: TGCAGTGCGGCAGAGGGGGCCACCATATATTTT. Translated, it gives CSAAEGATIYF.

J is TRBJ1-5 and V is TRBV28, with D tentatively TRBD1 (5 bases). This CDR3 is built from 12 residues. Germline V CDR1 and CDR2: MDHEN, SYDVKM. The CDR3 spells CVTGSHNQPQHF. The CDR3 DNA reads TGTGTCACAGGTTCCCACAATCAGCCCCAGCATTTT.

The chain has TRBV4-3 and TRBJ2-3; D may be TRBD2 (5 bases). Trimming removed 2 bases at V and 2 bases at J, with 8 bases between. Per the germline V gene, CDR1 is LGHNA and CDR2 is YSLEER. The CDR3 runs 14 residues. The CDR3 here is CASSQRGITDTQYF. The CDR3 bases are TGCGCCAGCAGCCAACGGGGAATCACAGATACGCAGTATTTT.

To note about this clone: The junction differs from germline at one of its ends, possibly a read error. The CDR3 DNA is TGTGCCAGCAGCTTCTCCGGGACTCATAACAACGGGGAGCTGTTTTTT. This gives the protein CASSFSGTHNNGELFF. The V call is TRBV5-6, the J call TRBJ2-2; TRBD2 might be the D (6 bases). The CDR3 covers 16 residues. In germline, CDR1 is SGHDT, CDR2 YYEEEE.

This clone was detected only once. V and J are TRBV5-1 and TRBJ1-3; 7 bases line up with TRBD1. The CDR3 has 14 amino acids. J gave up 0 bases and V 6 bases, and 3 bases lay outside the gene matches. Germline CDR1 SGHRS, CDR2 YFSETQ. The chain's CDR3 is CASTDRSSGNTIYF. CDR3 bases: TGCGCCAGCACGGACAGGAGCTCTGGAAACACCATATATTTT. The full variable domain, completed using reference TRBV5-1 and TRBJ1-3, is KAGVTQTPRYLIKTRGQQVTLSCSPISGHRSVSWYQQTPGQGLQFLFEYFSETQRNKGNFPGRFSGRQFSNSRSEMNVSTLELGDSALYLCASTDRSSGNTIYFGEGSWLTVV.

This clone was seen more than once but under ten times. V is TRBV9 and J is TRBJ2-7; D remains ambiguous. Trimming took 4 bases from V and 0 from J, leaving 8 bases between them. The CDR3 covers 13 residues. Per germline, CDR1 SGDLS and CDR2 YYNGEE. CDR3 in DNA: TGTGCCAGCAGCCCAGGTAGCTCCTACGAGCAGTACTTC. The encoded protein is CASSPGSSYEQYF.

V and J are TRBV5-4 and TRBJ2-2; 14 positions match TRBD2. Trimming took 4 bases from V and 4 from J; bases not matched to a gene: 6. Germline CDR1 is SGHNT and CDR2 is YYREEE (reference sequence). This CDR3 is built from 17 residues. The CDR3 here is CASSLGGLAGATGELFF. DNA for the CDR3: TGTGCCAGCAGCCTCGGGGGACTAGCGGGGGCCACCGGGGAGCTGTTTTTT.

The chain has TRBV7-3 and TRBJ2-2; 11 bases are a match to TRBD2. Germline lookup yields CDR1 SGHTA and CDR2 FQGTGA. V lost 5 bases to trimming and J lost 0 bases; unmatched junction nucleotides: 5. CDR3 size: 17 residues. CDR3 sequence: CASSPELAGANTGELFF. The CDR3 nucleotides are TGTGCCAGCAGCCCTGAACTAGCGGGAGCGAACACCGGGGAGCTGTTTTTT.

The chain recombines TRBV11-3 with TRBJ2-7, with D perhaps TRBD1 (5 bases). Germline assignment: CDR1 SGHNT and CDR2 YENEEA. CDR3 length: 15 residues. V dropped 2 bases and J dropped 3 bases, with 14 bases sitting between them. CDR3 sequence: CASSLSRGSDYEQYF. The DNA of the CDR3 is TGTGCCAGCAGCTTATCAAGGGGATCGGACTACGAGCAGTACTTC.